The 13 T cell receptor beta chains in this list originate from one sample, sequenced in a study of blood T cell repertoires in COVID-19. Libraries were prepared by immunoSEQ multiplex PCR; TCRdb keeps only in-frame clonotypes and omits some of them. The data show 100,000 or so clones, around 85% seen once. Material: peripheral blood. The receptor set was obtained from a woman aged 70-85 years with active or convalescent COVID-19.

J is TRBJ2-2 and V is TRBV15; 14 bases line up with TRBD2. Germline CDR1 reads LNHNV; CDR2 reads YYDKDF (reference sequence). The CDR3 totals 23 residues. The V segment lost 3 bases and the J segment 7 bases; nucleotides outside the gene matches: 25. CDR3 amino acids: CATSRQIAYGTSGGEGLGGELFF. CDR3 bases: TGTGCCACCAGCAGGCAAATAGCTTACGGGACTAGCGGGGGAGAAGGGCTGGGCGGGGAGCTGTTTTTT.

The chain employs TRBV19 and TRBJ2-7; 7 nucleotides agree with TRBD1. CDR1 LNHDA and CDR2 SQIVND come from the germline V gene (reference sequence). The CDR3 covers 14 residues. The V segment lost 2 bases and the J segment 2 bases; nucleotides outside the gene matches: 3. The CDR3 loop reads CASSISQGAYEQYF. In DNA form, the CDR3 reads TGTGCCAGTAGTATAAGTCAGGGGGCCTACGAGCAGTACTTC.

V gene TRBV6-2 or TRBV6-3 combines with J gene TRBJ1-4, with TRBD1 matching over 7 bases. With 6 bases clipped from V and 7 bases from J, the junction kept 11 bases outside the gene matches. Per germline, CDR1 MNHEY and CDR2 SVGEGT. The CDR3 is 15 residues long. As DNA, the CDR3 is TGTGCCAGCAGCTCGGGGAGACAGGGTTTTGAAAAACTGTTTTTT. Residues: CASSSGRQGFEKLFF.

This clone came up a few times. The rearrangement links TRBV27 to TRBJ1-1; D not resolved. V was pared by 5 bases and J by 0 bases, with 16 bases between. Germline V gene sequence: CDR1 MNHEY, CDR2 SMNVEV (reference sequence). The CDR3 runs 16 residues. As DNA, the CDR3 is TGTGCCAGCAGTCTCCTACTGGGCAGCTTGAACACTGAAGCTTTCTTT. Translating gives CASSLLLGSLNTEAFF.

The table lists this clone with a count of one. V is TRBV5-1 and J is TRBJ1-1, with D possibly TRBD1 on 6 matching bases. V dropped 4 bases and J dropped 1 base, with 11 bases sitting between them. CDR1 is SGHRS, CDR2 YFSETQ, per germline. CDR3 size: 14 residues. CDR3 DNA sequence: TGCGCCAGCAGCGCCCAACAGGGGAACACTGAAGCTTTCTTT. This translates into CASSAQQGNTEAFF.

V and J are TRBV12-5 and TRBJ2-7; TRBD1 matches 7 bases. The V segment lost 5 bases and the J segment 0 bases; nucleotides outside the gene matches: 19. Per the germline V gene, CDR1 is LGHNT and CDR2 is FRNRAP. There are 19 residues in the CDR3. The CDR3: CASGPLTLGQGVGSYEQYF. For the CDR3, the DNA is TGTGCTAGTGGTCCACTCACACTAGGGCAGGGGGTAGGCTCCTACGAGCAGTACTTC.

The rearrangement uses TRBV14 and TRBJ2-5, with 11 bases aligning to TRBD2. From germline, CDR1 is SGHDN and CDR2 FVKESK. The CDR3 spans 18 residues. The trim removed 2 bases at V and 2 bases at J, leaving 10 bases unmatched. The CDR3 bases are TGTGCCAGCAGCCAACTCTTGACCGGGACTAGCGGTCAAGAGACCCAGTACTTC. Translated, it gives CASSQLLTGTSGQETQYF.

V usage is TRBV30 and J usage is TRBJ1-5; the D gene is possibly TRBD1 (5 bases). The CDR3 contains 13 residues. Trimming took off 2 bases at V and 5 bases at J, with 10 bases between the two ends. Germline CDR1 and CDR2: GTSNPN and SVGIG (reference sequence). This chain's CDR3 is CAWSPSGDQPQHF. In nucleotides, the CDR3 is TGTGCCTGGAGTCCGTCGGGGGATCAGCCCCAGCATTTT. The complete variable domain, with remaining parts taken from reference TRBV30 and TRBJ1-5, reads SQTIHQWPATLVQPVGSPLSLECTVEGTSNPNLYWYRQAAGRGLQLLFYSVGIGQISSEVPQNLSASRPQDRQFILSSKKLLLSDSGFYLCAWSPSGDQPQHFGDGTRLSIL.

J is TRBJ1-1 and V is TRBV5-1, with 8 positions matching TRBD1. Looked up from germline, CDR1 is SGHRS and CDR2 is YFSETQ. This CDR3 region has 14 residues. The J segment lost 1 base and the V segment lost 4 bases, leaving 3 bases of the junction unmatched. The CDR3 loop is CASSPGTGNTEAFF. The CDR3 DNA is TGCGCCAGCAGCCCAGGGACAGGGAACACTGAAGCTTTCTTT.

The V gene is TRBV2, the J gene TRBJ2-3; TRBD2 agrees at 8 bases. This CDR3 region has 15 residues. Germline values: CDR1 SNHLY, CDR2 FYNNEI. V gave up 8 bases and J gave up 3 bases; unmatched junction bases: 10. The CDR3 region is CASSRLGLETDTQYF. Here the CDR3 DNA reads TGTGCCAGCTCCAGACTGGGACTAGAAACAGATACGCAGTATTTT.

CDR3 in amino acids: CASSLVGGLHSFPGANVLTF. Here the CDR3 DNA reads TGTGCCAGCAGCTTGGTGGGGGGGTTGCATAGCTTCCCTGGGGCCAACGTCCTGACTTTC. This chain links TRBV5-5 with TRBJ2-6; 7 nucleotides match TRBD2. Germline V CDR1 and CDR2: SGHKS, YYEKEE (reference sequence). The length of the CDR3 is 20 residues. The V segment lost 0 bases and the J segment 2 bases; nucleotides outside the gene matches: 14.

This clone showed up just a few times. V is TRBV5-5 and J is TRBJ1-1; unclear D gene. With 6 bases removed from V and 1 base from J, the gap between germline ends came to 13 bases. CDR3 size: 14 residues. CDR1 and CDR2 (germline): SGHKS, YYEKEE (reference sequence). The CDR3 bases are TGTGCCAGCACAGTAATGGCCAAGAACACTGAAGCTTTCTTT. This codes for CASTVMAKNTEAFF.

The rearrangement uses TRBV6-5 and TRBJ2-7; 9 bases agree with TRBD1. J was trimmed by 3 bases and V by 6 bases; bases with no gene match: 9. The CDR3 has 15 amino acids. Germline CDR1 MNHEY, CDR2 SVGAGI. CDR3 DNA sequence: TGTGCCAGCAGACAAAGGGGGACAGGGCTCTACGAGCAGTACTTC. Encoded protein: CASRQRGTGLYEQYF.